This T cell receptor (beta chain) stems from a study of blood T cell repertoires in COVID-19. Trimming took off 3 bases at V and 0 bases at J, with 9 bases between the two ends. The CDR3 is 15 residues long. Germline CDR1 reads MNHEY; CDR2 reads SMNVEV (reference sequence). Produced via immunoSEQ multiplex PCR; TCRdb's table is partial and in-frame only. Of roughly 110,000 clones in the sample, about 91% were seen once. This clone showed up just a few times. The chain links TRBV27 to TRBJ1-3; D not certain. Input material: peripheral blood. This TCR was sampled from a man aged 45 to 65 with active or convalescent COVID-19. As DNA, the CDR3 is TGTGCCAGCAGTTTGTCGGGGTCCTCTGGAAACACCATATATTTT. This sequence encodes CASSLSGSSGNTIYF.